This T cell receptor (beta chain) came from a study of beta chain features in type 1 diabetes. Study background: Examination covered fewer than 110 million sorted cells spanning all samples.

Study-wide points: Type 1 diabetes patients had TCRB CDR3s that were shorter (moderately but significantly so) in all four CD4+ subsets.

On this clone: Its specificity is unknown. Other DNA sequences in this specimen translate into the identical CDR3.

Every bit of the isolated RNA underwent reverse transcription, so sequencing read expressed TCRB transcripts. Sequencing used immunoSEQ multiplex PCR; TCRdb keeps in-frame clones, though not all of them. The sample includes over 40,000 clones, about 68% of them seen just once. CDR1 and CDR2 from the germline V gene are DFQATT and SNEGSKA (reference sequence). The CDR3 is 11 amino acids. Trimming left V 5 bases short and J 6 bases short, with 11 bases between. The rearrangement uses TRBV20-1 and TRBJ2-7; D unresolved. This receptor was obtained from a man younger than 40 with type 1 diabetes. Some clones in this sample may be carry-over from other donors' samples. Specimen: Tregs from blood. CDR3 sequence: CSAERVGEQYF. CDR3 sequence (DNA): TGCAGTGCTGAACGGGTGGGCGAGCAGTACTTC.